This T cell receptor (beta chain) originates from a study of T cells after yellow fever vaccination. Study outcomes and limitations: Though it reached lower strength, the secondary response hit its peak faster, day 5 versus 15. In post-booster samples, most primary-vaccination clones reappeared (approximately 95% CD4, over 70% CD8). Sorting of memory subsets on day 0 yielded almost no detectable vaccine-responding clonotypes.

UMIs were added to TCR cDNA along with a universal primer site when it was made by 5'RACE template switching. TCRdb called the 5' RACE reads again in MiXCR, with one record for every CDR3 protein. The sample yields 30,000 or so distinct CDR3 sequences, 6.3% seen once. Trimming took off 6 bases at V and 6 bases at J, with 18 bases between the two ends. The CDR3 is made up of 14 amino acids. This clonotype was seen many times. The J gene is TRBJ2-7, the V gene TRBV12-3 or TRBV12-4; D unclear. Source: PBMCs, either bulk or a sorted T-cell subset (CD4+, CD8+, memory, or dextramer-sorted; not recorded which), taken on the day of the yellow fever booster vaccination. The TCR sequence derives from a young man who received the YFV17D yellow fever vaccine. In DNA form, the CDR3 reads TGTGCCAGCAGGGCGCCGGCGTCTGGTAGCGAGCAGTACTTC. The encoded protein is CASRAPASGSEQYF.